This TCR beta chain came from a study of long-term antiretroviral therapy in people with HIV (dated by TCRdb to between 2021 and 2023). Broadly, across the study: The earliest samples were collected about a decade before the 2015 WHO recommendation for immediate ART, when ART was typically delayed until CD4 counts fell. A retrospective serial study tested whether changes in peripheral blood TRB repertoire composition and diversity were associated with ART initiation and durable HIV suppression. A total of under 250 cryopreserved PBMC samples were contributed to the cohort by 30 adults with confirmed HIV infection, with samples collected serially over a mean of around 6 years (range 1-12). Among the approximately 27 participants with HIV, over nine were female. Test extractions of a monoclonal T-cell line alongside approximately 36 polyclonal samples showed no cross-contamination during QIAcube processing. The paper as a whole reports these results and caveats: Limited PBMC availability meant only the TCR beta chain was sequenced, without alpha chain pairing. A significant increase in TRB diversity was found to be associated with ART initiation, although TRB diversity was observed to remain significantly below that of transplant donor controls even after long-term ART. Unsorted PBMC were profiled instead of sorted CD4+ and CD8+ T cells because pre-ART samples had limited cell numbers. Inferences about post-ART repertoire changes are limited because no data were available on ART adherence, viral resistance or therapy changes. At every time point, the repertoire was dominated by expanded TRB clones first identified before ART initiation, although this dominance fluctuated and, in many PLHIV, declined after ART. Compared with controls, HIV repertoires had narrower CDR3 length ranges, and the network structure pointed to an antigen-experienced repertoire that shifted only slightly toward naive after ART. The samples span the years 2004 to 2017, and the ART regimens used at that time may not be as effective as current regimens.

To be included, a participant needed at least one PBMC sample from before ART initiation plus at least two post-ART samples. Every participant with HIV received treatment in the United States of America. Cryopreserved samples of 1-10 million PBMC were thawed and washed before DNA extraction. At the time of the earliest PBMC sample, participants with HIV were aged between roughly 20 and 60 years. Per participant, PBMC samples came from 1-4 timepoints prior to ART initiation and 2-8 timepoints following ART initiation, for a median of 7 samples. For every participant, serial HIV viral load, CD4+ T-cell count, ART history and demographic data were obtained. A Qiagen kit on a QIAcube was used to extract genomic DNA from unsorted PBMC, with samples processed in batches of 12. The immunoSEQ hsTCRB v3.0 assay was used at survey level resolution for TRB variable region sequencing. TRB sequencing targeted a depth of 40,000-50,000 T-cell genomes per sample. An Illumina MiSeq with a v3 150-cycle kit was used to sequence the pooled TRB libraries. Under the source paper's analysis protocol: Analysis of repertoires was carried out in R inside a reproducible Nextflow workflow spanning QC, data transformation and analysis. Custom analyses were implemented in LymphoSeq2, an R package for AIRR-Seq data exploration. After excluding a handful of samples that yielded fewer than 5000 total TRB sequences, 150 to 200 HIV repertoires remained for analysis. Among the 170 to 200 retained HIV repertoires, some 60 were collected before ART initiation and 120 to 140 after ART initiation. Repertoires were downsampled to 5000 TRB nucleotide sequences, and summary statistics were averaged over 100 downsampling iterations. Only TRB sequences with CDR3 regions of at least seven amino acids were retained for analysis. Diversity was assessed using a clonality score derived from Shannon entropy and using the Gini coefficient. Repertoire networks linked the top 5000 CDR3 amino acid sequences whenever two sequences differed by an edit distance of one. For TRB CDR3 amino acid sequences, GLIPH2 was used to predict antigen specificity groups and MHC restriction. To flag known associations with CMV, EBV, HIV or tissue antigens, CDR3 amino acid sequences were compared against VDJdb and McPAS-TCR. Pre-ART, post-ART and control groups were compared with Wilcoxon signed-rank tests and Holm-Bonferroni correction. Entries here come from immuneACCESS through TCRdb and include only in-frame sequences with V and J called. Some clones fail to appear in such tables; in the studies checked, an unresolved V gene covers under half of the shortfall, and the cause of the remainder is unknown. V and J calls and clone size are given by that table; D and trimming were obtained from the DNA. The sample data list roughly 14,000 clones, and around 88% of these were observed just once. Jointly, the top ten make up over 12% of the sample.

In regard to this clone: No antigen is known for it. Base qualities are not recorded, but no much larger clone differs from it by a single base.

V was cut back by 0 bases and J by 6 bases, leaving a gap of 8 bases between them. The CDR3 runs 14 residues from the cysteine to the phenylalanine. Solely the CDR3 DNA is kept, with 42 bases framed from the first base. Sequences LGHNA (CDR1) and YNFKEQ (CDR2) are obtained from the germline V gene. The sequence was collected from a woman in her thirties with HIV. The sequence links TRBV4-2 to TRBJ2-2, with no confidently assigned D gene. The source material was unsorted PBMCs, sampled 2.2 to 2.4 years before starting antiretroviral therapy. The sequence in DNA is TGTGCCAGCAGCCAAGATCAGGACGCCGGGGAGCTGTTTTTT. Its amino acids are CASSQDQDAGELFF.